This T cell receptor (beta chain) was sequenced during a study of CD8+ T cells in alopecia areata. Points on this clone: The antigen is not known.

As the sequencing template, cDNA was produced by extracting RNA and reverse transcribing it. TCRdb's table, derived via immunoSEQ multiplex PCR, lists solely in-frame clones and lacks some. In the table there are approximately 210,000 clones, approximately 65% of which are singletons. Specified treatment: oral pan-JAK inhibitor, 5-10 mg twice daily. Lesional scalp tissue (obtained by punch biopsy) and peripheral blood were collected from alopecia areata patients. Overall study findings and caveats: There were many expanded lesional clones persisting in scalp and blood during tofacitinib.

Germline V gene sequence: CDR1 GTSNPN, CDR2 SVGIG (reference sequence). The CDR3 runs 13 residues. V lost 0 bases and J 3 bases, leaving 8 bases between the germline ends. J is TRBJ1-1 and V is TRBV30; D uncertain. This TCR derives from a human donor with alopecia areata. The specimen comprised CD4+ T cells sorted from blood, sampled at roughly week 45, from a patient treated with tofacitinib. CDR3 coding DNA: TGTGCCTGGAGTGTACGCGTGGACACTGAAGCTTTCTTT. Its translation is CAWSVRVDTEAFF.